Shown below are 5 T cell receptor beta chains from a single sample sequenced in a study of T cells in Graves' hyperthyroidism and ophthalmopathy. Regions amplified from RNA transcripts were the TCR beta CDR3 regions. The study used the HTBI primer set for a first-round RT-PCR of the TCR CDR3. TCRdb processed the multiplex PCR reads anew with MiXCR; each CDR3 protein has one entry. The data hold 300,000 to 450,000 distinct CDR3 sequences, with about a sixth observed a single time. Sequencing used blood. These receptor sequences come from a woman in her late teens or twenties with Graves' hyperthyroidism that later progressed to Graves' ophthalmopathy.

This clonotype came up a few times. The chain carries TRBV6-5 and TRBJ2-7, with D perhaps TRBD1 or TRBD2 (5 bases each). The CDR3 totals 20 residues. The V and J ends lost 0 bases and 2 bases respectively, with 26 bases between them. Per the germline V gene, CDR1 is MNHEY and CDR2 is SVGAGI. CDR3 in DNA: TGTGCCAGCAGTTACTCCGGCGGCACCAGGGACGGAAAAACCACCTACGAGCAGTACTTC. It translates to CASSYSGGTRDGKTTYEQYF.

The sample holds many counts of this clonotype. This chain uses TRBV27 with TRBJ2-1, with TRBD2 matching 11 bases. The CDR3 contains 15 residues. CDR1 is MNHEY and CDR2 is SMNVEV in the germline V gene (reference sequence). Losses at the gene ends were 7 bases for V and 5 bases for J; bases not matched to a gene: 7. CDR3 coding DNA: TGTGCCAGCACTCGAGGGACTAGCGGAAACAATGAGCAGTTCTTC. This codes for CASTRGTSGNNEQFF.

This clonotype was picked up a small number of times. The DNA for the CDR3 is TGCAGTGCTAGTCCCCTAGCGGGCCCCTCATACGAGCAGTACTTC. Its translation is CSASPLAGPSYEQYF. V usage is TRBV20-1 and J usage is TRBJ2-7, with 8 bases matching TRBD2. The CDR3 covers 15 residues. With 3 bases clipped from V and 4 bases from J, the junction kept 11 bases outside the gene matches. Germline CDR1 and CDR2: DFQATT and SNEGSKA (reference sequence).

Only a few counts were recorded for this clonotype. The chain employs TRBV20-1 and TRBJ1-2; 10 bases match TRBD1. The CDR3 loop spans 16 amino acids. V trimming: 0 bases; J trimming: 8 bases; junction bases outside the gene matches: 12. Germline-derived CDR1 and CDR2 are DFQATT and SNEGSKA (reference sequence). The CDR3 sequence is CSARETPGQGFRGYTF. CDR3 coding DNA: TGCAGTGCTAGAGAAACTCCGGGACAGGGGTTTCGAGGCTACACCTTC.

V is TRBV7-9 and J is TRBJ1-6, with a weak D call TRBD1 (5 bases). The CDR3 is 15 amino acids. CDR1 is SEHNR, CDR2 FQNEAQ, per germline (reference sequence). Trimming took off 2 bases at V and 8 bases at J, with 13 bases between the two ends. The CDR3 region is CASSLSGRGDSPLHF. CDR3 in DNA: TGTGCCAGCAGCTTAAGCGGCCGGGGGGATTCACCCCTCCACTTT.